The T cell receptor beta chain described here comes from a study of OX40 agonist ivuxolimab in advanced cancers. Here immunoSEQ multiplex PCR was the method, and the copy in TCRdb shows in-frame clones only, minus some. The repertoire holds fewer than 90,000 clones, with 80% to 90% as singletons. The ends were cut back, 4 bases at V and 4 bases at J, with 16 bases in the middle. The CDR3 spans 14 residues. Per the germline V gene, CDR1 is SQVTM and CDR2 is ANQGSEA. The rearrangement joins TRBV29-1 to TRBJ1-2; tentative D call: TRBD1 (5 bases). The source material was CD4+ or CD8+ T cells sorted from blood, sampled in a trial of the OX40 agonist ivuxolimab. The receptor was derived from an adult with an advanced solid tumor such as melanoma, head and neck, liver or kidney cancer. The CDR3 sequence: CSVGGTRIPYGYTF. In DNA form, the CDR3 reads TGCAGCGTTGGTGGGACGCGAATTCCCTATGGCTACACCTTC.